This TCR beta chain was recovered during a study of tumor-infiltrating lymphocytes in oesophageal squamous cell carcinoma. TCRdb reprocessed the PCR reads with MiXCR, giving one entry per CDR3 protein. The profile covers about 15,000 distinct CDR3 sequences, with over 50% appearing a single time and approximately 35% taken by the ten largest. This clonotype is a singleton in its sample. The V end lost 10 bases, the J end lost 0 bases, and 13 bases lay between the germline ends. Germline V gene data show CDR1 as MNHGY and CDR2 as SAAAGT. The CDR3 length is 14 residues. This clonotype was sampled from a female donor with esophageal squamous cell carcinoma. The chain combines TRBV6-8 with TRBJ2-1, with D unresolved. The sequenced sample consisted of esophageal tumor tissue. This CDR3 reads CATTLASSYNEQFF. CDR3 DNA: TGTGCCACAACACTGGCCAGCTCCTACAATGAGCAGTTCTTC.